These 18 T cell receptor beta chains share one sample of origin, sequenced in a study of spatial heterogeneity in lung cancer. Findings and limits, study-wide: Counts of expanded intratumoral alpha and beta TCRs tracked tumor mutation counts.

In TCRdb, the 5' RACE reads were re-called with MiXCR into one record per CDR3 protein. Of roughly 9,200 distinct CDR3 sequences in the sample, 2.9% were seen once. Indicated time point: sample taken at primary tumor resection. Their cognate antigens are unknown. The specimen was lung tumor tissue, collected at surgery. All receptors derive from a male donor with early-stage non-small cell lung cancer.

By sample share, this clonotype is medium-sized. The V call is TRBV28, the J call TRBJ1-1, with 12 bases that match TRBD1. The ends lost 6 bases at V and 12 bases at J; junction bases unmatched: 8. From germline, CDR1 is MDHEN and CDR2 SYDVKM. The CDR3 length is 13 residues. As DNA, the CDR3 is TGTGCCAGCAGCCAGGGACAGGGGGCTTCGTCTTTCTTT. Its protein product is CASSQGQGASSFF.

This clonotype ranks as medium-sized. The gene calls are TRBV3-1 and TRBJ1-2; TRBD1 matches 8 bases. The CDR3 covers 16 residues. Losses at the gene ends were 5 bases for V and 1 base for J; bases not matched to a gene: 9. CDR1 is LGHDT and CDR2 is YNNKEL in the germline V gene (reference sequence). CDR3 sequence reads: CASSSGQGNVNYGYTF. Here the CDR3 DNA reads TGTGCCAGCAGCTCCGGACAGGGAAACGTTAACTATGGCTACACCTTC.

Relative to its sample, this clonotype is medium-sized. This sequence joins TRBV3-1 and TRBJ2-1, with D perhaps being TRBD1 or TRBD2 (5 bases each). CDR3 length: 20 amino acids. Per germline, CDR1 LGHDT and CDR2 YNNKEL (reference sequence). Trimming shortened V by 4 bases and J by 6 bases, and 31 bases separated the two germline ends. This CDR3 is CASSPFLPSPGPPTGNEQFF. The CDR3 DNA reads as TGTGCCAGCAGCCCCTTTCTTCCCTCTCCGGGACCCCCAACAGGCAATGAGCAGTTCTTC.

This clonotype was detected ten times or more. The rearrangement uses TRBV15 and TRBJ2-3; 11 bases are a match to TRBD1. The V segment lost 3 bases and the J segment 3 bases; nucleotides outside the gene matches: 5. Germline lookup yields CDR1 LNHNV and CDR2 YYDKDF (reference sequence). The CDR3 length is 16 residues. Written as DNA, the CDR3 is TGTGCCACCAGCAGCAGGACAGGGGGCAGGACAGATACGCAGTATTTT. Protein sequence: CATSSRTGGRTDTQYF.

This clonotype is labeled as medium-sized. This sequence joins TRBV7-2 and TRBJ2-3, with 9 bases matching TRBD1. After removal of 8 bases from V and 3 bases from J, the junction contained 9 bases not matched to a gene. From germline, CDR1 is SGHTA and CDR2 FQGNSA. The CDR3 has 15 residues. CDR3 region: CASLLGQGLTDTQYF. In DNA form, the CDR3 reads TGTGCCAGCCTTCTGGGACAGGGATTGACAGATACGCAGTATTTT. The entire variable domain, with the rest obtained from reference TRBV7-2 and TRBJ2-3, is as follows: GAGVSQSPSNKVTEKGKDVELRCDPISGHTALYWYRQSLGQGLEFLIYFQGNSAPDKSGLPSDRFSAERTGGSVSTLTIQRTQQEDSAVYLCASLLGQGLTDTQYFGPGTRLTVL.

This clonotype qualifies as medium-sized (0.01 to 0.1%). The chain recombines TRBV29-1 with TRBJ2-7; 9 positions match TRBD1. The CDR3 is 12 amino acids. V gave up 6 bases and J gave up 6 bases; unmatched junction bases: 6. Germline CDR1 reads SQVTM; CDR2 reads ANQGSEA. The CDR3 DNA is TGCAGCGTCAGGACAGGGGCCCTCGAGCAGTACTTC. Translation: CSVRTGALEQYF.

This clonotype came up a few times. A much larger clone sits a single nucleotide away, making a read error possible. The chain carries TRBV11-3 and TRBJ1-6; D gene ambiguous. Germline V lookup: CDR1 SGHNT, CDR2 YENEEA. The length of the CDR3 is 15 residues. CDR3 DNA sequence: TGTGCCAGCAGCTTGCGGGGAGTGAGTAATTCACCCCTCAACTTT. It yields the protein CASSLRGVSNSPLNF.

In its sample, this clonotype was seen many times. This chain links TRBV7-2 with TRBJ1-1, with D possibly being TRBD1 (6 bases). This CDR3 spans 14 amino acids. V lost 4 bases to trimming and J lost 4 bases, with 13 bases between them. The germline CDR1 and CDR2 sequences are SGHTA and FQGNSA. The CDR3: CASSSLQGPTEAFF. The CDR3 DNA reads TGTGCCAGCAGCTCGCTTCAGGGGCCCACTGAAGCTTTCTTT.

In this sample, this clonotype turned up many times. The chain joins TRBV11-3 to TRBJ2-1, with a tentative D call TRBD2 (6 bases). Germline CDR1 reads SGHNT; CDR2 reads YENEEA. The V and J ends lost 2 bases and 5 bases respectively, with 13 bases between them. CDR3 length: 15 residues. CDR3 DNA sequence: TGTGCCAGCAGCTTACGGGGGACGGATAACAATGAGCAGTTCTTC. This translates into CASSLRGTDNNEQFF.

This clonotype has ten or more counts. The CDR3 protein is CASSQGWSASGKNNEQFF. The CDR3 DNA reads as TGTGCCAGCAGCCAAGGCTGGTCGGCTAGCGGAAAGAACAATGAGCAGTTCTTC. The J gene is TRBJ2-1, the V gene TRBV3-1; 7 nucleotides agree with TRBD2. Germline values: CDR1 LGHDT, CDR2 YNNKEL (reference sequence). V lost 1 base, J lost 5 bases, and 14 bases stayed unmatched. This CDR3 comprises 18 residues.

This clonotype was counted many times. The rearrangement joins TRBV18 to TRBJ1-2; D remains unclear. V dropped 6 bases and J dropped 1 base, with 12 bases sitting between them. The CDR3 length is 14 residues. Germline V gene lookup returns CDR1 KGHSH and CDR2 LQKENI. In DNA, the CDR3 is TGTGCCAGCTCCCGCGCCGCGAATAACTATGGCTACACCTTC. Its protein is CASSRAANNYGYTF.

By share, this clonotype counts as medium-sized. The genes are TRBV7-9 and TRBJ2-1, with a tentative D call TRBD1 (5 bases). CDR1 is SEHNR and CDR2 is FQNEAQ in the germline V gene (reference sequence). V lost 5 bases, J lost 6 bases, and 23 bases lay in between. This CDR3 has 17 amino acids. The CDR3 spells CASSASLGQGDSNEQFF. CDR3 DNA sequence: TGTGCCAGCAGCGCCTCGCTGGGCCAGGGTGATTCCAATGAGCAGTTCTTC. Variable domain in full (rest from reference TRBV7-9 and TRBJ2-1): DTGVSQNPRHKITKRGQNVTFRCDPISEHNRLYWYRQTLGQGPEFLTYFQNEAQLEKSRLLSDRFSAERPKGSFSTLEIQRTEQGDSAMYLCASSASLGQGDSNEQFFGPGTRLTVL.

This clonotype was seen many times. The gene calls are TRBV29-1 and TRBJ1-6; no reliable D call. This CDR3 is built from 14 residues. Per the germline V gene, CDR1 is SQVTM and CDR2 is ANQGSEA. V gave up 4 bases and J gave up 4 bases, with 11 bases separating them. The CDR3 spells CSVVFGGYNSPLHF. CDR3 bases: TGCAGCGTTGTGTTTGGTGGATATAATTCACCCCTCCACTTT.

This clonotype was picked up many times. The chain is built from TRBV6-1 and TRBJ2-5; TRBD1 might be the D (5 bases). The CDR3 loop spans 16 amino acids. Trimming stripped 3 bases from V and 2 bases from J, with 16 bases between. From germline, CDR1 is MNHNS and CDR2 SASEGT. CDR3 in amino acids: CASSDGGAGIQETQYF. CDR3 DNA sequence: TGTGCCAGCAGTGATGGTGGGGCAGGGATTCAAGAGACCCAGTACTTC.

This clonotype was seen ten or more times. The genes are TRBV5-8 and TRBJ2-7, with TRBD1 identical over 7 bases. This CDR3 has 15 amino acids. J was trimmed by 1 base and V by 3 bases; bases with no gene match: 7. From germline, CDR1 is SGHTS and CDR2 YDEGEE. CDR3 sequence (DNA): TGTGCCAGCAGCTCGACGGGACAGCGATCCTACGAGCAGTACTTC. It codes for CASSSTGQRSYEQYF.

Judged by abundance, this clonotype is medium-sized. The chain uses TRBV7-9 and TRBJ1-1; D is possibly TRBD1 (5 bases). Germline V CDR1 and CDR2: SEHNR, FQNEAQ (reference sequence). The germline V and J ends were trimmed by 10 bases and 11 bases, with 14 bases remaining between them. This CDR3 region has 10 residues. CDR3 DNA sequence: TGTGCCACGGATATCGGGGACGCTTTCTTT. As protein: CATDIGDAFF. The variable domain in full, with the rest retrieved from reference TRBV7-9 and TRBJ1-1, is DTGVSQNPRHKITKRGQNVTFRCDPISEHNRLYWYRQTLGQGPEFLTYFQNEAQLEKSRLLSDRFSAERPKGSFSTLEIQRTEQGDSAMYLCATDIGDAFFGQGTRLTVV.

This clonotype qualifies as large. This chain uses TRBV19 with TRBJ1-1; a possible D gene is TRBD1 (6 bases). Germline V lookup: CDR1 LNHDA, CDR2 SQIVND (reference sequence). The CDR3 covers 15 residues. V gave up 6 bases and J gave up 4 bases, with 18 bases separating them. The CDR3 sequence is CASRPMDRSFTEAFF. The CDR3 DNA reads as TGTGCCAGTAGACCAATGGACAGATCCTTCACTGAAGCTTTCTTT.

This clonotype is categorized as medium-sized. The CDR3 here is CSAREGTGQGQPQHF. CDR3 DNA sequence: TGCAGTGCTAGAGAGGGGACAGGGCAGGGGCAGCCCCAGCATTTT. The chain couples TRBV20-1 to TRBJ1-5, with TRBD1 matching over 9 bases. The CDR3 extends over 15 amino acids. Trimming took 0 bases from V and 7 from J; bases not matched to a gene: 7. Germline lookup yields CDR1 DFQATT and CDR2 SNEGSKA (reference sequence).